Presented here are 25 T cell receptor beta chains from one specimen sequenced in a study of T cell responses to AZD1222 COVID-19 vaccine (dated by TCRdb to the early 2020s). The library was prepared using the immunoSEQ multiplex PCR assay. TCRdb's version of the immuneACCESS table is confined to in-frame rearrangements and falls short of the full clone set. An unresolved V gene accounts for under half of the shortfall where checked; the remainder is of unknown origin. Within this sample are roughly 160,000 clones, with around 90% of them counted one time only. Clones ranked in the top ten supply approximately 2% of the sample. The time point label on this specimen signifies: baseline before first vaccination. The sequences come from peripheral blood, collected on day 0 of AZD1222 vaccination. All receptors come from an adult in good health.

V and J are TRBV29-1 and TRBJ1-4; D is unclear. Per germline, CDR1 SQVTM and CDR2 ANQGSEA. V shed 2 bases and J shed 5 bases, with 9 bases lying between them. This CDR3 spans 13 amino acids. CDR3: CSVESGLNEKLFF. In DNA form, the CDR3 reads TGCAGCGTTGAATCAGGTCTGAATGAAAAACTGTTTTTT.

The chain combines TRBV4-3 with TRBJ2-3; no firm D call. The CDR3 contains 15 residues. With 2 bases removed from V and 4 bases from J, the gap between germline ends came to 13 bases. Per germline, CDR1 LGHNA and CDR2 YSLEER. CDR3 sequence reads: CASSQRPLAADTQYF. CDR3 in DNA: TGCGCCAGCAGCCAAAGACCATTAGCCGCAGATACGCAGTATTTT.

The chain has TRBV9 and TRBJ1-2; unclear D gene. Germline CDR1 and CDR2: SGDLS and YYNGEE. The CDR3 is 16 amino acids. V was clipped by 3 bases and J by 8 bases, with 23 bases between them. The DNA of the CDR3 is TGTGCCAGCAGCGCCCGCGGGGAGGGATTCGTGGGAGGCTACACCTTC. Its protein product is CASSARGEGFVGGYTF.

V usage is TRBV29-1 and J usage is TRBJ2-7; 7 nucleotides match TRBD2. Unmatched junction bases numbered 8, after V lost 6 bases and J lost 0 bases. CDR3 length: 14 amino acids. Germline loops: CDR1 SQVTM, CDR2 ANQGSEA. The chain's CDR3 is CSVGLGTISYEQYF. The CDR3 nucleotides read TGCAGCGTGGGGCTCGGGACTATCTCCTACGAGCAGTACTTC.

The chain combines TRBV28 with TRBJ2-1; D uncertain. Trimming cost V 6 bases and J 4 bases, with 16 bases left between them. Per the germline V gene, CDR1 is MDHEN and CDR2 is SYDVKM. There are 15 residues in the CDR3. Here the CDR3 reads CASSPGGVGYNEQFF. Here the CDR3 DNA reads TGTGCCAGCAGCCCTGGTGGAGTGGGGTACAATGAGCAGTTCTTC.

As concerns this clone: In the same sample, other DNA sequences code for this CDR3. The V and J genes are TRBV20-1 and TRBJ1-2, with TRBD1 as a possible D gene (5 bases). This CDR3 is 12 amino acids long. Germline loops: CDR1 DFQATT, CDR2 SNEGSKA (reference sequence). Trimming shortened V by 6 bases and J by 4 bases, and 12 bases separated the two germline ends. The CDR3 DNA follows: TGCAGTGCCAGTCGACAGAGCTATGGCTACACCTTC. Protein product: CSASRQSYGYTF.

CDR3 amino acids: CASSIRYGNEQFF. The DNA of the CDR3 is TGTGCCAGCAGCATACGGTATGGGAATGAGCAGTTCTTC. The chain carries TRBV7-3 and TRBJ2-1; D unresolved. Deletions cut 5 bases from V and 7 bases from J, with 12 bases between. The V gene's germline CDR1 is SGHTA and CDR2 FQGTGA. CDR3 size: 13 residues.

The CDR3 here is CASSHWTEGNTIYF. CDR3 sequence (DNA): TGTGCCAGCAGCCACTGGACGGAAGGAAACACCATATATTTT. The chain employs TRBV3-1 (or the pseudogene TRBV3-2) and TRBJ1-3, with no clear D. V lost 3 bases and J lost 4, with 10 bases in between. Germline loops: CDR1 LGHDT, CDR2 YNNKEL (reference sequence). This CDR3 contains 14 residues.

J is TRBJ1-2 and V is TRBV25-1, with a weak D call TRBD1 (5 bases). This CDR3 contains 14 residues. Germline V CDR1 and CDR2: MGHDK, SYGVNS. V was clipped by 10 bases and J by 7 bases, with 22 bases between them. CDR3 sequence reads: CATSSGDYRGGYTF. The CDR3 bases are TGTGCCACCTCCAGCGGGGACTACAGAGGTGGCTACACCTTC.

The V and J genes are TRBV9 and TRBJ1-2, with D maybe TRBD1 (5 bases). The V and J ends lost 3 bases and 8 bases respectively, with 14 bases between them. Germline-derived CDR1 and CDR2 are SGDLS and YYNGEE. This CDR3 spans 13 amino acids. CDR3 protein: CASSAVTGPGYTF. CDR3 DNA sequence: TGTGCCAGCAGCGCGGTGACGGGGCCCGGCTACACCTTC.

The chain combines TRBV19 with TRBJ1-5; D call uncertain. Looked up from germline, CDR1 is LNHDA and CDR2 is SQIVND (reference sequence). V was trimmed by 5 bases and J by 3 bases, leaving 8 bases between them. The CDR3 runs 13 residues. CDR3 DNA sequence: TGTGCCAGTAGTGTGGACCTCAATCAGCCCCAGCATTTT. Protein sequence: CASSVDLNQPQHF. The full variable domain, rest sourced from reference TRBV19 and TRBJ1-5, is DGGITQSPKYLFRKEGQNVTLSCEQNLNHDAMYWYRQDPGQGLRLIYYSQIVNDFQKGDIAEGYSVSREKKESFPLTVTSAQKNPTAFYLCASSVDLNQPQHFGDGTRLSIL.

This rearrangement joins TRBV5-1 to TRBJ2-7; TRBD1 matches at 11 bases. This CDR3 is 16 amino acids long. V gave up 0 bases and J gave up 1 base; unmatched junction bases: 3. Germline assignment: CDR1 SGHRS and CDR2 YFSETQ. The CDR3 region has the DNA TGCGCCAGCAGCTTGGAAGGGACAGGGGGGTCCTACGAGCAGTACTTC. It is translated as CASSLEGTGGSYEQYF.

This clone was seen only once. This sequence joins TRBV28 and TRBJ2-3; 9 bases line up with TRBD2. In germline, CDR1 is MDHEN, CDR2 SYDVKM. With V trimmed by 10 bases and J by 2 bases, 19 bases remained unmatched. There are 18 residues in the CDR3. The CDR3 spells CATVRFIGTSRPTDTQYF. DNA of the CDR3: TGTGCCACAGTTAGATTCATTGGGACTAGCAGACCCACAGATACGCAGTATTTT.

A note on this clone: The junction departs from the called germline gene at one end, perhaps through a read error. The chain combines TRBV19 with TRBJ2-7; possible D gene TRBD1, 5 bases. Germline V gene lookup returns CDR1 LNHDA and CDR2 SQIVND (reference sequence). This CDR3 contains 15 residues. This CDR3 is CASSPQIKTAYGQYF. CDR3 bases: TGTGCCAGTAGTCCACAGATTAAGACAGCCTACGGGCAGTACTTC.

The chain is built from TRBV9 and TRBJ1-2; 7 nucleotides match TRBD1. The CDR3 consists of 13 residues. Germline V gene lookup returns CDR1 SGDLS and CDR2 YYNGEE. V shed 2 bases and J 6 bases; nucleotides not matched to a gene: 4. CDR3 protein: CASSVGTVDGYTF. As DNA, the CDR3 is TGTGCCAGCAGCGTTGGGACAGTGGATGGCTACACCTTC. The whole variable domain, remainder taken from reference TRBV9 and TRBJ1-2, is DSGVTQTPKHLITATGQRVTLRCSPRSGDLSVYWYQQSLDQGLQFLIQYYNGEERAKGNILERFSAQQFPDLHSELNLSSLELGDSALYFCASSVGTVDGYTFGSGTRLTVV.

The rearrangement joins TRBV5-6 to TRBJ1-4, with D uncertain. Germline V gene sequence: CDR1 SGHDT, CDR2 YYEEEE. V lost 1 base and J lost 7, with 14 bases in between. This CDR3 is 15 amino acids long. This CDR3 reads CASSLLLGGGEKLFF. The CDR3 coding sequence is TGTGCCAGCAGCTTGCTGTTAGGTGGAGGTGAAAAACTGTTTTTT. The whole variable domain, remainder taken from reference TRBV5-6 and TRBJ1-4, is DAGVTQSPTHLIKTRGQQVTLRCSPKSGHDTVSWYQQALGQGPQFIFQYYEEEERQRGNFPDRFSGHQFPNYSSELNVNALLLGDSALYLCASSLLLGGGEKLFFGSGTQLSVL.

This clone appeared once. The CDR3 region has the DNA TGTGCCAGCAGTGAATTGGCATACAATGAGCAGTTCTTC. Translating gives CASSELAYNEQFF. The rearrangement uses TRBV2 and TRBJ2-1, with D uncertain. There are 13 residues in the CDR3. CDR1 is SNHLY and CDR2 is FYNNEI in the germline V gene. Deletions cut 2 bases from V and 4 bases from J, with 6 bases between. Together with reference TRBV2 and TRBJ2-1, the CDR3 gives the full variable domain: EPEVTQTPSHQVTQMGQEVILRCVPISNHLYFYWYRQILGQKVEFLVSFYNNEISEKSEIFDDQFSVERPDGSNFTLKIRSTKLEDSAMYFCASSELAYNEQFFGPGTRLTVL.

This sequence joins TRBV30 and TRBJ2-7; 10 bases agree with TRBD1. Germline CDR1 is GTSNPN and CDR2 is SVGIG (reference sequence). The CDR3 loop spans 16 amino acids. V dropped 1 base and J dropped 4; count of bases not matched to a gene: 10. CDR3 loop: CAWSGQTRDRGYEQYF. The CDR3 coding sequence is TGTGCCTGGAGTGGCCAAACTCGGGACAGGGGATACGAGCAGTACTTC.

This sequence joins TRBV27 and TRBJ2-7, with 9 nucleotides matching TRBD1. V trimming: 8 bases; J trimming: 6 bases; junction bases outside the gene matches: 11. Germline loops: CDR1 MNHEY, CDR2 SMNVEV (reference sequence). This CDR3 has 14 residues. CDR3 protein: CASGSGTGIFEQYF. As DNA, the CDR3 is TGTGCCAGCGGTTCCGGGACAGGGATTTTCGAGCAGTACTTC.

Note on this clone: This sample also contains other DNA sequences that code for the same CDR3. V usage is TRBV19 and J usage is TRBJ1-5, with D unclear. CDR1 is LNHDA and CDR2 is SQIVND in the germline V gene (reference sequence). The CDR3 is 13 amino acids. Trimming cost V 5 bases and J 2 bases, with 7 bases left between them. The CDR3 bases are TGTGCCAGTAGTTCGGGCGGCAATCAGCCCCAGCATTTT. Encoded protein: CASSSGGNQPQHF.

The chain carries TRBV11-2 and TRBJ1-1; no reliable D call. Germline values: CDR1 SGHAT, CDR2 FQNNGV. Trimming stripped 6 bases from V and 5 bases from J, with 19 bases between. This CDR3 region has 15 residues. CDR3 DNA sequence: TGTGCCAGCAGGCCCCTGACTCACGCCCGGACTGAAGCTTTCTTT. Translation gives CASRPLTHARTEAFF.

This chain uses TRBV19 with TRBJ1-6, with D hard to call. Trimming stripped 6 bases from V and 7 bases from J, with 19 bases between. The CDR3 has 16 residues. Germline V gives CDR1 LNHDA, CDR2 SQIVND (reference sequence). The CDR3 sequence: CASSVLGIRENSPLHF. CDR3 DNA: TGTGCCAGTAGCGTACTAGGGATACGGGAGAATTCACCCCTCCACTTT. Using reference TRBV19 and TRBJ1-6 for the parts outside the CDR3, the full variable domain is DGGITQSPKYLFRKEGQNVTLSCEQNLNHDAMYWYRQDPGQGLRLIYYSQIVNDFQKGDIAEGYSVSREKKESFPLTVTSAQKNPTAFYLCASSVLGIRENSPLHFGNGTRLTVT.

The chain uses TRBV28 and TRBJ1-4, with 7 bases identical to TRBD1. The CDR3 has 15 amino acids. Trimming took 5 bases from V and 5 from J; bases not matched to a gene: 8. Germline CDR1 is MDHEN and CDR2 is SYDVKM. The CDR3 region has the DNA TGTGCCAGCAGTATACCGACAGGGCCGAATGAAAAACTGTTTTTT. Its translation: CASSIPTGPNEKLFF.

This sequence joins TRBV7-2 and TRBJ1-3, with a tentative D call TRBD1 (5 bases). The V end lost 7 bases, the J end lost 0 bases, and 10 bases lay between the germline ends. Looked up from germline, CDR1 is SGHTA and CDR2 is FQGNSA. CDR3 length equals 14 residues. This CDR3 is CASKGDPSGNTIYF. CDR3 DNA: TGTGCCAGCAAAGGGGACCCCTCTGGAAACACCATATATTTT.

The chain recombines TRBV18 with TRBJ2-1, with D perhaps TRBD1 (5 bases). V was pared by 4 bases and J by 4 bases, with 11 bases between. The CDR3 contains 14 residues. From germline, CDR1 is KGHSH and CDR2 LQKENI. The CDR3 DNA reads as TGTGCCAGCTCACGAGAACAGGAATACAATGAGCAGTTCTTC. Translation: CASSREQEYNEQFF.